A selection of T cell receptor beta chains follows, all from one sample in a study of shared clonotypes between healthy human individuals. Clones were read by immunoSEQ multiplex PCR, and TCRdb kept only the in-frame ones, dropping some. The data show 450,000 to 700,000 clones, over 95% seen once. The sample comprised naive CD8+ T cells sorted from blood. Every receptor here comes from a woman in her 30s in good health. Both conserved end residues are trimmed from each CDR3. Not every row has a clone size; where given, it reads once, few, many or a size class.

j_call v_call clone_size cdr3_aa
TRBJ2-2 TRBV28 NA ASSLLVPAGFTGELF
TRBJ2-1 TRBV5-6 once ASTSGVTYNEQF
TRBJ2-5 TRBV19 NA ASSRDRGSRETQY
TRBJ1-2 TRBV4-1 NA ASSLGRAKLSFDYGYT
TRBJ1-2 TRBV2 NA ASSDWTGGNNYGYT
TRBJ2-1 TRBV19 NA ASRIGTGDNEQF
TRBJ2-7 TRBV4-1 NA ASSQGASGTSYEQY
TRBJ2-7 TRBV4-1 NA ASSLRGQGSYEQY
TRBJ2-1 TRBV9 once ASSPWGRENNEQF
TRBJ2-5 TRBV28 once ASNPGGTYQETQY
TRBJ2-1 TRBV27 NA ASRPPQYNEQF
TRBJ1-1 TRBV5-8 NA ASTLTTVPLEAF
TRBJ2-7 TRBV7-3 NA ASSPRGSYEQY
TRBJ2-2 TRBV5-1 NA ASSLEYRTGELF
TRBJ1-1 TRBV28 NA ASSLLSENTEAF
TRBJ1-1 TRBV5-5 NA ASRTEAGGVDTEAF
TRBJ2-2 TRBV7-6 NA ASSLLRTENTGELF
TRBJ2-5 TRBV7-9 NA ASSLSIKQETQY
TRBJ2-1 TRBV27 NA ASSLSGTYNEQF
TRBJ2-7 TRBV9 NA ASTLGEGAYEQY
TRBJ1-5 TRBV6-5 NA ASSSVGNQPQH
TRBJ2-7 TRBV5-1 NA ASSPGTGVYEQY
TRBJ1-1 TRBV28 NA ASSLTLPVSTEAF
TRBJ2-2 TRBV25-1 NA ASSEYGLAVTGELF
TRBJ1-1 TRBV30 NA AWNVDFGAF
TRBJ1-1 TRBV5-1 NA ASSPRDMTWDTEAF
TRBJ1-3 TRBV4-2 NA ASSQEQGAGGNTIY